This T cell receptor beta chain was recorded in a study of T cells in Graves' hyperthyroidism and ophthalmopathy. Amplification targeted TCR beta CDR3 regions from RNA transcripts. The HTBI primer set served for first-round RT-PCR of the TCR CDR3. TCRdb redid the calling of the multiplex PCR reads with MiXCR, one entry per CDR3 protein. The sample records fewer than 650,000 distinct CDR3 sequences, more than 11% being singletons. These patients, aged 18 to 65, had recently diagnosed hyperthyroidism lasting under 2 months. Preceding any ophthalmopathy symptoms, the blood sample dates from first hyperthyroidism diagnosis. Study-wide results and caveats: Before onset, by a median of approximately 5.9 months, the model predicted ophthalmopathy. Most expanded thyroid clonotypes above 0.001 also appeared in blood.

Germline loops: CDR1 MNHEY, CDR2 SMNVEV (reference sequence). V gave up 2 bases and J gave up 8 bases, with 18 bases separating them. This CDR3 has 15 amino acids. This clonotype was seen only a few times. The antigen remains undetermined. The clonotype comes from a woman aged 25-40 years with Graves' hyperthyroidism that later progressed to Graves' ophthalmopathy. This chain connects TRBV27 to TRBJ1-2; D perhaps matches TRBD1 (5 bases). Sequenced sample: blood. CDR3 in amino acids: CASSLSQGGVRGYTF. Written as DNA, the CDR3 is TGTGCCAGCAGTTTAAGCCAGGGAGGTGTGAGGGGCTACACCTTC.